These 23 T cell receptor beta chains originate from one sample sequenced in a study of cytomegalovirus exposure and HLA in healthy donors. Use of 60 Vbeta and 13 Jbeta primers characterized the PCR. Data came from immunoSEQ multiplex PCR; TCRdb stores just in-frame clones and leaves some out. The sample lists 200,000 or so clones, roughly 74% seen once, with 5% to 6% in the top ten. The sequencing input was PBMCs. The receptors stem from a woman aged 30 to 39 in good health and CMV-seropositive.

Concerning this clone: One end of the junction varies from germline; a read error may be responsible. This rearrangement joins TRBV5-1 to TRBJ1-2, with D maybe TRBD1 (5 bases). From germline, CDR1 is SGHRS and CDR2 YFSETQ. CDR3 length: 15 residues. The CDR3 is CASSAGITGPLGYTF. CDR3 bases: TGCGCCAGCAGCGCCGGAATCACAGGACCTCTGGGCTACACTTTT.

In DNA, the CDR3 is TGTGCCAGCAGTCTTCTAGCGGGAGGGAGCTCCTACAATGAGCAGTTCTTC. The encoded protein is CASSLLAGGSSYNEQFF. The genes are TRBV27 and TRBJ2-1; 12 nucleotides match TRBD2. There are 17 residues in the CDR3. V lost 5 bases and J lost 0; bases outside the gene matches: 5. Germline loops: CDR1 MNHEY, CDR2 SMNVEV (reference sequence).

The chain joins TRBV4-1 to TRBJ1-1, with 10 bases that match TRBD1. The V gene end was trimmed by 5 bases and the J gene end by 4 bases; junction bases not matched to a gene: 4. In germline, CDR1 is MGHRA, CDR2 YSYEKL. The CDR3 has 14 residues. CDR3 DNA sequence: TGCGCCAGCAGCTATGGACAGGGGGGCACTGAAGCTTTCTTT. Translating gives CASSYGQGGTEAFF.

This clone appeared a single time. J is TRBJ2-2 and V is TRBV28; 12 positions agree with TRBD2. The CDR3 contains 15 residues. Unmatched junction bases numbered 5, after V lost 7 bases and J lost 5 bases. Germline loops: CDR1 MDHEN, CDR2 SYDVKM. In nucleotides, the CDR3 is TGTGCCAGCACCCGACTAGCGGGAGCGACCGGGGAGCTGTTTTTT. This gives the protein CASTRLAGATGELFF.

This sequence joins TRBV7-9 and TRBJ2-5; weak D call: TRBD2 (6 bases). Between the trimmed V and J ends, which lost 5 bases and 5 bases, there was a span of 24 bases. The CDR3 spans 17 residues. Germline V gene data show CDR1 as SEHNR and CDR2 as FQNEAQ (reference sequence). CDR3 DNA: TGTGCCAGCAGCCGAGGGTTTGAGGGAGGATTGACGGAGACCCAGTACTTC. Residues: CASSRGFEGGLTETQYF.

This chain links TRBV7-9 with TRBJ2-3; 8 bases map to TRBD2. Germline-derived CDR1 and CDR2 are SEHNR and FQNEAQ (reference sequence). The CDR3 totals 14 residues. Unmatched junction bases numbered 3, after V lost 2 bases and J lost 5 bases. The CDR3 reads CASSLTGGRDTQYF. Here the CDR3 DNA reads TGTGCCAGCAGCTTAACGGGGGGGAGAGATACGCAGTATTTT.

The chain combines TRBV2 with TRBJ2-4, with D uncertain. V shed 6 bases and J shed 0 bases, with 12 bases lying between them. There are 15 residues in the CDR3. CDR1 and CDR2 (germline): SNHLY, FYNNEI. The CDR3 DNA follows: TGTGCCAGCAGCCTTATAATAGTAGCCAAAAACATTCAGTACTTC. Residues: CASSLIIVAKNIQYF.

The chain links TRBV5-5 to TRBJ2-2, with a weak D call TRBD2 (7 bases). V was shortened by 2 bases and J by 4 bases, with 12 bases between the two germline ends. CDR1 is SGHKS and CDR2 is YYEKEE in the germline V gene (reference sequence). This CDR3 has 15 residues. CDR3 coding DNA: TGTGCCAGCAGCTTAACGGGGGGCAGCACCGGGGAGCTGTTTTTT. As protein: CASSLTGGSTGELFF.

As to this clone: Its ends do not fully match the called genes, so a read error is possible. This chain uses TRBV5-5 with TRBJ2-1; 12 nucleotides line up with TRBD1. The CDR3 totals 14 residues. Germline V gene lookup returns CDR1 SGHKS and CDR2 YYEKEE (reference sequence). CDR3: CASSLPGTGGKRVF. Written as DNA, the CDR3 is TGTGCCAGCAGCTTACCAGGGACAGGGGGCAAAAGGGTCTTC.

The chain recombines TRBV7-2 with TRBJ1-2; D is ambiguous. Germline V gives CDR1 SGHTA, CDR2 FQGNSA. CDR3 length equals 16 residues. The germline V and J ends were trimmed by 2 bases and 4 bases, with 17 bases remaining between them. CDR3 DNA sequence: TGTGCCAGCAGCTTATCTGCTTTTACTCGTGGCTATGGCTACACCTTC. This encodes CASSLSAFTRGYGYTF.

The V and J genes are TRBV28 and TRBJ2-2; a possible D gene is TRBD1 (5 bases). This CDR3 has 13 residues. The germline CDR1 and CDR2 sequences are MDHEN and SYDVKM. V was trimmed by 8 bases and J by 6 bases, leaving 13 bases between them. The CDR3 DNA follows: TGTGCCAGCTGGGGCCCACGGGCCGGGGAGCTGTTTTTT. Translated, it gives CASWGPRAGELFF.

V gene TRBV6-4 combines with J gene TRBJ1-5; D may be TRBD1 (6 bases). V gave up 2 bases and J gave up 9 bases, with 11 bases separating them. Germline V gene sequence: CDR1 MRHNA, CDR2 SNTAGT. This CDR3 is 13 amino acids long. The CDR3 loop reads CASSDAQGAPQHF. The CDR3 DNA reads TGTGCCAGCAGTGACGCACAGGGTGCGCCCCAGCATTTT.

The gene calls are TRBV19 and TRBJ2-1; 8 bases agree with TRBD1. The CDR3 is 18 amino acids. V was pared by 1 base and J by 6 bases, with 14 bases of the junction left unmatched. Germline loops: CDR1 LNHDA, CDR2 SQIVND (reference sequence). The CDR3 protein is CASSIAYRTGNEGNEQFF. The DNA of the CDR3 is TGTGCCAGTAGTATAGCCTACCGGACAGGGAACGAGGGCAATGAGCAGTTCTTC. The full variable domain, in which reference TRBV19 and TRBJ2-1 provide the parts outside the CDR3, is DGGITQSPKYLFRKEGQNVTLSCEQNLNHDAMYWYRQDPGQGLRLIYYSQIVNDFQKGDIAEGYSVSREKKESFPLTVTSAQKNPTAFYLCASSIAYRTGNEGNEQFFGPGTRLTVL.

The chain links TRBV7-2 to TRBJ2-1; D call uncertain. CDR3 length: 12 amino acids. Germline CDR1 is SGHTA and CDR2 is FQGNSA. Trimming stripped 2 bases from V and 9 bases from J, with 8 bases between. The CDR3 region has the DNA TGTGCCAGCAGCTTACCGTTCTCTGAGCAGTTCTTC. Its protein product is CASSLPFSEQFF.

In this sample, this clone turned up a few times. The V gene is TRBV18, the J gene TRBJ1-2; TRBD1 is a possible D gene (6 bases). The CDR3 is 22 amino acids. V lost 1 base and J 3 bases, leaving 33 bases between the germline ends. CDR1 is KGHSH, CDR2 LQKENI, per germline. The CDR3 region is CASSPLSLLRMLQGRLDYGYTF. The CDR3 DNA follows: TGTGCCAGCTCACCACTTTCTCTTTTGAGAATGCTACAGGGAAGGTTGGACTATGGCTACACCTTC.

V is TRBV29-1 and J is TRBJ1-2; D might be TRBD1 (6 bases). V was cut by 5 bases and J by 3 bases, with 19 bases left in between. The CDR3 runs 15 residues. Germline V CDR1 and CDR2: SQVTM, ANQGSEA. CDR3 loop: CSVPGPNTGYYGYTF. DNA for the CDR3: TGCAGCGTTCCGGGACCCAATACAGGGTACTATGGCTACACCTTC.

CDR3 loop: CASSLLGPGGGRNYGYTF. CDR3 bases: TGTGCCAGCAGTTTATTGGGCCCCGGGGGGGGGAGAAACTATGGCTACACCTTC. The chain couples TRBV27 to TRBJ1-2; TRBD1 might be the D (5 bases). Germline CDR1 and CDR2: MNHEY and SMNVEV (reference sequence). Trimming pared 1 base from V and 2 bases from J, leaving 20 bases between. This CDR3 region has 18 residues.

V and J are TRBV25-1 and TRBJ2-1; TRBD1 agrees at 7 bases. The CDR3 is 18 residues long. Germline CDR1 and CDR2: MGHDK and SYGVNS. Trimming cost V 1 base and J 6 bases; bases outside gene matches: 15. This chain's CDR3 is CASSELGTNWGQFNEQFF. In nucleotides, the CDR3 is TGTGCCAGCAGTGAATTGGGGACAAATTGGGGACAGTTCAATGAGCAGTTCTTC.

This chain connects TRBV7-2 to TRBJ2-3; 7 nucleotides match TRBD2. Trimming removed 1 base from V and 2 bases from J; junction bases left unmatched: 6. The CDR3 contains 16 residues. Germline lookup yields CDR1 SGHTA and CDR2 FQGNSA. The CDR3: CASSLVGSGYTDTQYF. The CDR3 DNA is TGTGCCAGCAGCTTAGTAGGTAGCGGGTACACAGATACGCAGTATTTT.

CDR3 residues: CASFSRGTSGSYEQYF. CDR3 nucleotide sequence: TGCGCCAGCTTCTCGAGGGGGACTAGCGGTTCCTACGAGCAGTACTTC. This chain uses TRBV23-1 with TRBJ2-7; 11 bases are a match to TRBD2. TRBV23-1 is reported as an ORF; its role is uncertain. The CDR3 has 16 amino acids. The V gene end was trimmed by 8 bases and the J gene end by 1 base; junction bases not matched to a gene: 10.

CDR3 protein: CASNGATGLGTGELFF. In nucleotides, the CDR3 is TGTGCCAGCAACGGAGCGACAGGGTTAGGGACCGGGGAGCTGTTTTTT. The chain combines TRBV2 with TRBJ2-2, with TRBD1 matching over 7 bases. The germline CDR1 and CDR2 sequences are SNHLY and FYNNEI. V was clipped by 7 bases and J by 5 bases; unmatched bases: 13. CDR3 length: 16 residues. Combining the CDR3 with reference TRBV2 and TRBJ2-2 gives the whole variable domain EPEVTQTPSHQVTQMGQEVILRCVPISNHLYFYWYRQILGQKVEFLVSFYNNEISEKSEIFDDQFSVERPDGSNFTLKIRSTKLEDSAMYFCASNGATGLGTGELFFGEGSRLTVL.

The chain uses TRBV6-5 and TRBJ2-7; the D is unclear. Germline V gives CDR1 MNHEY, CDR2 SVGAGI. This CDR3 has 12 residues. Trimming stripped 4 bases from V and 2 bases from J, with 6 bases between. This CDR3 is CASSSLAYEQYF. The CDR3 DNA reads as TGTGCCAGCAGTTCGTTAGCCTACGAGCAGTACTTC.

The rearrangement joins TRBV25-1 to TRBJ2-1; TRBD2 might be the D (6 bases). CDR3 length: 14 residues. From germline, CDR1 is MGHDK and CDR2 SYGVNS. V was pared by 5 bases and J by 5 bases, with 13 bases between. CDR3 amino acids: CASSRDSGHNEQFF. CDR3 bases: TGTGCCAGCAGTCGGGACTCTGGGCACAATGAGCAGTTCTTC.